What follows is one T cell receptor (beta chain) and its context. Mismatch with germline at one junction end may stem from a read error. The data stem from a study of blood T cells in healthy people across ages. Germline V lookup: CDR1 SGHAT, CDR2 FQNNGV. This CDR3 is 14 amino acids long. Next came a second PCR, run for about 6 to 11 cycles, which used a sample-barcoded 5' primer along with a J-beta primer mix. Every cDNA molecule carried a tag from a template-switch adaptor bearing 12 random nucleotides. MiXCR, applied by TCRdb to the 5' RACE reads, yields one record per CDR3 protein. This table holds 800,000 to 1,300,000 distinct CDR3 sequences, 25% found once. These same records also appear under a second study, on T cells of mothers and their children. That study adds: Each 15 ul cDNA reaction used roughly 1.4 ug RNA; all RNA was used. Compared with unrelated pairs, related mother-child pairs had slightly higher, non-significant overlap.

The sample comprised blood. This TCR was recovered from a girl aged 2-10 years in good health. The chain joins TRBV11-2 to TRBJ2-6; D gene uncertain. This CDR3 is CAGSLGSGANVLTF. DNA for the CDR3: TGTGCCGGCAGCTTAGGGTCTGGGGCCAACGTCCTGACTTTC.